Listed below are T cell receptor beta chains from one sample, sequenced in a study of T cell responses to AZD1222 COVID-19 vaccine. The assay was immunoSEQ multiplex PCR, and TCRdb's table has in-frame clones only and misses some. The sample gives more than 150,000 clones, approximately 92% of which show up once; more than 9% is in the top ten. The specimen was peripheral blood, collected on day 0 of AZD1222 vaccination. These receptors were collected from an adult in good health. Both conserved end residues are part of each CDR3. A D gene is named only where the DNA matches it firmly. For some rows the clone size is stated as once, few or many, or as a class when expanded; others skip it.

size	V	D	J	CDR3	DNA
.	TRBV3-1/TRBV3-2	.	TRBJ2-3	CASSQGYPTDTQYF	TGTGCCAGCAGCCAGGGCTATCCCACAGATACGCAGTATTTT
.	TRBV30	TRBD1	TRBJ1-5	CAWSGGQINQPQHF	TGTGCCTGGAGTGGGGGACAGATCAATCAGCCCCAGCATTTT
once	TRBV12-5	.	TRBJ1-2	CASGLVNWGVGGYTF	TGTGCTAGTGGTTTGGTAAACTGGGGGGTCGGTGGCTACACCTTC
.	TRBV5-4	.	TRBJ2-1	CASSLGLNVGEQFF	TGTGCCAGCAGCTTAGGTCTTAATGTGGGTGAGCAGTTCTTC
.	TRBV3-1/TRBV3-2	TRBD2	TRBJ2-7	CASSQGLAGVPSSYEQYF	TGTGCCAGCAGCCAAGGACTAGCGGGAGTCCCGAGCTCCTACGAGCAGTACTTC
.	TRBV4-2	.	TRBJ1-3	CASSQAGTGGNTIYF	TGTGCCAGCAGCCAAGCGGGGACGGGGGGAAACACCATATATTTT
once	TRBV3-1/TRBV3-2	.	TRBJ2-7	CASSQDRREQYF	TGTGCCAGCAGCCAAGATCGCCGGGAGCAGTACTTC
.	TRBV27	.	TRBJ2-1	CASSRYNEQFF	TGTGCCAGCAGTCGATACAATGAGCAGTTCTTC
.	TRBV2	.	TRBJ1-5	CASSEDGGWQPQHF	TGTGCCAGCAGTGAAGATGGGGGGTGGCAGCCCCAGCATTTT
.	TRBV19	.	TRBJ1-1	CASAPTNTEAFF	TGTGCCTCGGCGCCCACCAACACTGAAGCTTTCTTT
.	TRBV10-1	.	TRBJ1-2	CASSGQTGYGYTF	TGCGCCAGCAGTGGACAGACTGGCTATGGCTACACCTTC
.	TRBV12-3/TRBV12-4	.	TRBJ1-1	CASAKQGVTEAFF	TGTGCCAGCGCCAAACAGGGTGTCACTGAAGCTTTCTTT
.	TRBV27	TRBD1	TRBJ1-5	CASSPWGTGGGEPQHF	TGTGCCAGCAGTCCATGGGGGACAGGGGGCGGCGAGCCCCAGCATTTT
.	TRBV28	TRBD2	TRBJ2-1	CASSFFSRSGGGDEQFF	TGTGCCAGCAGTTTTTTCAGCAGGAGCGGGGGGGGAGATGAGCAGTTCTTC
.	TRBV3-1/TRBV3-2	TRBD1	TRBJ1-6	CASSRTGDSSSYNSPLHF	TGTGCCAGCAGTCGGACAGGGGATTCGAGCTCCTATAATTCACCCCTCCACTTT
.	TRBV19	.	TRBJ1-2	CASSMQGLLNYGYTF	TGTGCCAGTAGTATGCAGGGGCTCCTAAACTATGGCTACACCTTC
.	TRBV12-3/TRBV12-4	TRBD1	TRBJ2-1	CASSRTGGYEQFF	TGTGCCAGCAGCCGGACAGGGGGCTATGAGCAGTTCTTC
.	TRBV24-1	TRBD1	TRBJ1-2	CATSDTQGAGGYTF	TGTGCCACCAGTGATACACAGGGGGCTGGTGGCTACACCTTC
.	TRBV7-6	.	TRBJ2-7	CASSTLQGRGPYEQYF	TGTGCCAGCAGCACCCTACAGGGAAGGGGACCCTACGAGCAGTACTTC
few	TRBV5-1	.	TRBJ1-2	CASSLRGPGDYGYTF	TGCGCCAGCAGCTTACGGGGGCCAGGGGACTATGGCTACACCTTC